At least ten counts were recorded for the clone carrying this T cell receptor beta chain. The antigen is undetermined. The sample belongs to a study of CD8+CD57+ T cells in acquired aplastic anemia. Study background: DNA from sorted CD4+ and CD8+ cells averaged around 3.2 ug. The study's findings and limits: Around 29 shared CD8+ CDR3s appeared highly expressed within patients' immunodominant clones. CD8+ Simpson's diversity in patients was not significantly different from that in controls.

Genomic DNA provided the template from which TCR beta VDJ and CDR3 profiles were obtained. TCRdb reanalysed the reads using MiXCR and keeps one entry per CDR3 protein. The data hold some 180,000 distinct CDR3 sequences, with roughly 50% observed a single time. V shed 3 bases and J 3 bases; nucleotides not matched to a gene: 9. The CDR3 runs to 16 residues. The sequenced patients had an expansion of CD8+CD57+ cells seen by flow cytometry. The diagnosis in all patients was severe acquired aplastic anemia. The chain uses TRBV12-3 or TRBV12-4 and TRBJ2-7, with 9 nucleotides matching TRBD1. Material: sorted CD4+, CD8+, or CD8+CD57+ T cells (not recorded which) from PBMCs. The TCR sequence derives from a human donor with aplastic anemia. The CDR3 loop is CASSFGTGRGSYEQYF. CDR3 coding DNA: TGTGCCAGCAGTTTCGGGACAGGGCGGGGGAGCTACGAGCAGTACTTC.